The 13 T cell receptor beta chains below were found in one sample sequenced in a study of cytomegalovirus exposure and HLA in healthy donors. The PCR ran on 60 Vbeta and 13 Jbeta primers. Method: immunoSEQ multiplex PCR; TCRdb's copy keeps in-frame clones and lacks some. The profile shows about 160,000 clones, 65% to 85% of them singletons. The sample comprised PBMCs. These receptors came from a man aged 60 to 75 in good health and CMV-seronegative.

V is TRBV11-2 and J is TRBJ2-1, with a possible D match to TRBD1 (5 bases). The V gene lost 5 bases and the J gene lost 3 bases, with 8 bases spanning the gap. The CDR3 runs to 13 residues. CDR1 and CDR2 (germline): SGHAT, FQNNGV. CDR3 sequence reads: CASSPGFYNEQFF. DNA of the CDR3: TGTGCCAGCAGCCCAGGGTTCTACAATGAGCAGTTCTTC.

Worth noting for this clone: The germline gene is not matched at one end of the junction; a read error may be the cause. CDR3 sequence reads: CTSSPPGGGREKLFF. The CDR3 DNA is TGTACCAGCAGCCCCCCGGGCGGGGGACGGGAAAAACTGTTTTTT. V gene TRBV4-2 combines with J gene TRBJ1-4; D may be TRBD1 (5 bases). The V gene's germline CDR1 is LGHNA and CDR2 YNFKEQ. The CDR3 runs to 15 residues.

This chain connects TRBV30 to TRBJ2-3; 10 bases fit TRBD1. Germline-derived CDR1 and CDR2 are GTSNPN and SVGIG (reference sequence). V trimming: 2 bases; J trimming: 4 bases; junction bases outside the gene matches: 9. The CDR3 has 16 residues. The CDR3 nucleotides read TGTGCCTGGAGTCCGCTGACAGGGGGCGTACCAGATACGCAGTATTTT. Translated: CAWSPLTGGVPDTQYF. Supplemented by reference TRBV30 and TRBJ2-3, the full variable domain reads SQTIHQWPATLVQPVGSPLSLECTVEGTSNPNLYWYRQAAGRGLQLLFYSVGIGQISSEVPQNLSASRPQDRQFILSSKKLLLSDSGFYLCAWSPLTGGVPDTQYFGPGTRLTVL.

This chain joins TRBV29-1 and TRBJ2-5; TRBD1 is a possible D gene (5 bases). The ends were cut back, 4 bases at V and 2 bases at J, with 5 bases in the middle. This CDR3 spans 11 amino acids. The germline CDR1 and CDR2 sequences are SQVTM and ANQGSEA. CDR3 sequence: CSVGQQETQYF. The CDR3 coding sequence is TGCAGCGTTGGACAGCAAGAGACCCAGTACTTC.

This clone was observed a handful of times. This chain joins TRBV18 and TRBJ1-5; TRBD1 matches at 8 bases. Germline V gives CDR1 KGHSH, CDR2 LQKENI. CDR3 length: 15 amino acids. The V segment lost 2 bases and the J segment 3 bases; nucleotides outside the gene matches: 3. The CDR3 DNA sequence: TGTGCCAGCTCACCAGGACAGGGTGCCAATCAGCCCCAGCATTTT. Its protein is CASSPGQGANQPQHF.

The V gene is TRBV7-9, the J gene TRBJ2-7, with 9 bases lining up with TRBD1. The CDR3 is 15 amino acids. Germline V gives CDR1 SEHNR, CDR2 FQNEAQ (reference sequence). V lost 3 bases, J lost 4 bases, and 7 bases stayed unmatched. Written as DNA, the CDR3 is TGTGCCAGCAGCTTTCTTATGGGACAGGGATACGAGCAGTACTTC. Amino acids: CASSFLMGQGYEQYF.

V and J are TRBV19 and TRBJ2-7; 13 nucleotides agree with TRBD2. Germline loops: CDR1 LNHDA, CDR2 SQIVND (reference sequence). J gave up 6 bases and V 4 bases, and 12 bases lay outside the gene matches. This CDR3 has 17 amino acids. The CDR3 reads CASSKGLAGLDVREQYF. The CDR3 DNA is TGTGCCAGTAGTAAGGGACTAGCGGGATTGGACGTCCGCGAGCAGTACTTC.

The chain links TRBV18 to TRBJ2-5, with TRBD2 as a possible D gene (5 bases). Germline CDR1 and CDR2: KGHSH and LQKENI. V was pared by 3 bases and J by 5 bases, with 10 bases between. The CDR3 covers 13 residues. The CDR3 coding sequence is TGTGCCAGCTCACCTAGAGGGAGCGAGACCCAGTACTTC. Translation: CASSPRGSETQYF.

The V call is TRBV14, the J call TRBJ2-1, with 7 bases aligning to TRBD2. Trimming took 1 base from V and 4 from J; bases not matched to a gene: 4. Germline-derived CDR1 and CDR2 are SGHDN and FVKESK. The CDR3 runs to 15 residues. CDR3 protein: CASSQGTSLYNEQFF. CDR3 sequence (DNA): TGTGCCAGCAGCCAAGGGACTAGTCTTTACAATGAGCAGTTCTTC. Full variable domain (remainder filled in from reference TRBV14 and TRBJ2-1): EAGVTQFPSHSVIEKGQTVTLRCDPISGHDNLYWYRRVMGKEIKFLLHFVKESKQDESGMPNNRFLAERTGGTYSTLKVQPAELEDSGVYFCASSQGTSLYNEQFFGPGTRLTVL.

The chain carries TRBV6-5 and TRBJ2-5; tentative D call: TRBD1 (6 bases). The germline V gene has CDR1 MNHEY and CDR2 SVGAGI. V dropped 6 bases and J dropped 4 bases, with 18 bases sitting between them. The CDR3 length is 15 residues. The CDR3 region has the DNA TGTGCCAGCAGCCAGAACTCCCTCAGGGGAGAGACCCAGTACTTC. Translated, it gives CASSQNSLRGETQYF.

Regarding this clone: One end of the junction varies from germline; a read error may be responsible. This chain uses TRBV5-1 with TRBJ1-2; D not certain. In germline, CDR1 is SGHRS, CDR2 YFSETQ. The CDR3 is 9 residues long. The CDR3 reads CASSLGAEF. The CDR3 bases are TGCGCCAGCAGCTTGGGAGCGGAGTTC.

This chain joins TRBV14 and TRBJ2-2, with D unclear. Trimming stripped 6 bases from V and 6 bases from J, with 11 bases between. Germline lookup yields CDR1 SGHDN and CDR2 FVKESK. The CDR3 loop spans 13 amino acids. CDR3 nucleotides: TGTGCCAGCAGTGAAACGCTACCCGGGGAGCTGTTTTTT. As protein: CASSETLPGELFF. Complete variable domain (other parts from reference TRBV14 and TRBJ2-2): EAGVTQFPSHSVIEKGQTVTLRCDPISGHDNLYWYRRVMGKEIKFLLHFVKESKQDESGMPNNRFLAERTGGTYSTLKVQPAELEDSGVYFCASSETLPGELFFGEGSRLTVL.

The rearrangement links TRBV5-1 to TRBJ1-3; 7 bases are shared with TRBD1. V gave up 2 bases and J gave up 1 base; unmatched junction bases: 3. CDR1 and CDR2 from the germline V gene are SGHRS and YFSETQ. The CDR3 has 15 residues. The CDR3 DNA follows: TGCGCCAGCAGCTTTGAGGGGGCTTCTGGAAACACCATATATTTT. Amino acid sequence: CASSFEGASGNTIYF.